This T cell receptor (beta chain) was found in a study of CD8+CD57+ T cells in acquired aplastic anemia. It was genomic DNA that served as the template for profiling TCR beta VDJ and CDR3. TCRdb fed the reads into MiXCR, producing one record per CDR3 protein. The table has roughly 80,000 distinct CDR3 sequences, about 70% seen once. Individuals selected for sequencing had exhibited CD8+CD57+ cell expansion on flow cytometry. The TCR was taken from a human donor with aplastic anemia. Sequencing input: sorted CD4+, CD8+, or CD8+CD57+ T cells (not recorded which) from PBMCs.

CDR3 in DNA: TGTGCCAGCAGCTCGCAGGGGACCCAAGAGACCCAGTACTTC. Translation gives CASSSQGTQETQYF. The chain joins TRBV7-9 to TRBJ2-5; weak D call: TRBD1 (6 bases). Germline CDR1 and CDR2: SEHNR and FQNEAQ (reference sequence). The CDR3 has 14 amino acids. V was shortened by 4 bases and J by 1 base, with 10 bases between the two germline ends.